What follows are 28 T cell receptor beta chains derived from one specimen sequenced in a study of identical twins. TCRdb fed the 5' RACE reads into MiXCR, producing one record per CDR3 protein. The top ten hold about 1.5% of the sample, which has about 900,000 distinct CDR3 sequences, about 12% seen once. These same data were also listed under a study on yellow fever vaccine responses in identical twins.

Sequencing was performed on PBMCs. All receptors come from a woman younger than 30 in good health.

A few counts support this clonotype. V gene TRBV5-1 combines with J gene TRBJ2-3; D assignment may be TRBD1 or TRBD2 (5 bases each). The CDR3 has 14 amino acids. With 2 bases removed from V and 2 bases from J, the gap between germline ends came to 9 bases. Germline V gene sequence: CDR1 SGHRS, CDR2 YFSETQ. CDR3 region: CASSFGDLTDTQYF. In DNA, the CDR3 is TGCGCCAGCAGCTTTGGGGACCTCACAGATACGCAGTATTTT.

The chain has TRBV4-1 and TRBJ2-1; TRBD1 or TRBD2 may be the D gene (6 bases each). V was pared by 3 bases and J by 7 bases, with 16 bases between. Germline CDR1 and CDR2: MGHRA and YSYEKL. The CDR3 extends over 15 amino acids. The DNA for the CDR3 is TGCGCCAGCAGCCAGGTGATCCGGGGGCGAAATGAGCAGTTCTTC. Its protein is CASSQVIRGRNEQFF.

The V gene is TRBV5-1, the J gene TRBJ1-5, with no clear D. The CDR3 sequence is 13 residues long. The V and J ends lost 1 base and 10 bases respectively, with 12 bases between them. Germline CDR1 is SGHRS and CDR2 is YFSETQ. The CDR3 spells CASSLSGELPQHF. The CDR3 DNA reads as TGCGCCAGCAGCTTGTCAGGCGAATTACCCCAGCATTTT. The full variable domain, rest sourced from reference TRBV5-1 and TRBJ1-5, is KAGVTQTPRYLIKTRGQQVTLSCSPISGHRSVSWYQQTPGQGLQFLFEYFSETQRNKGNFPGRFSGRQFSNSRSEMNVSTLELGDSALYLCASSLSGELPQHFGDGTRLSIL.

Many counts were recorded for this clonotype. The V call is TRBV4-1, the J call TRBJ2-4, with 7 bases identical to TRBD2. CDR1 is MGHRA and CDR2 is YSYEKL in the germline V gene. With V trimmed by 0 bases and J by 6 bases, 11 bases remained unmatched. CDR3 length: 17 amino acids. This CDR3 is CASSQDMALPGGNIQYF. The CDR3, as DNA: TGCGCCAGCAGCCAAGATATGGCCCTACCGGGGGGAAACATTCAGTACTTC.

The rearrangement links TRBV24-1 to TRBJ2-3; no firm D call. CDR3 length: 13 residues. V dropped 1 base and J dropped 2 bases, with 3 bases sitting between them. Germline-derived CDR1 and CDR2 are KGHDR and SFDVKD. CDR3 nucleotides: TGTGCCACCAGTGATTTCCCCACAGATACGCAGTATTTT. Translation gives CATSDFPTDTQYF.

V is TRBV20-1 and J is TRBJ2-7; TRBD2 matches 11 bases. The germline V gene encodes CDR1 DFQATT and CDR2 SNEGSKA (reference sequence). The CDR3 sequence is 16 residues long. Unmatched junction bases numbered 5, after V lost 0 bases and J lost 1 base. Here the CDR3 reads CSARETTSGSSYEQYF. As DNA, the CDR3 is TGCAGTGCTAGAGAGACTACTAGCGGGAGTTCCTACGAGCAGTACTTC.

The chain is built from TRBV4-2 and TRBJ2-5; TRBD2 matches 8 bases. Trimming took 4 bases from V and 4 from J; bases not matched to a gene: 11. CDR1 and CDR2 from the germline V gene are LGHNA and YNFKEQ. The CDR3 contains 16 residues. CDR3 sequence reads: CASSLLLAGGGETQYF. The DNA of the CDR3 is TGTGCCAGCAGCCTCCTTTTGGCGGGGGGCGGAGAGACCCAGTACTTC.

This rearrangement joins TRBV7-9 to TRBJ2-7; weak D call: TRBD1 (5 bases). The CDR3 has 14 residues. Germline-derived CDR1 and CDR2 are SEHNR and FQNEAQ (reference sequence). Trimming took off 1 base at V and 3 bases at J, with 10 bases between the two ends. The CDR3 nucleotides read TGTGCCAGCAGCTTAGGGCCAGGGTACTACGAGCAGTACGTC. Protein product: CASSLGPGYYEQYV.

This clonotype appeared a few times. The rearrangement links TRBV3-1 to TRBJ2-2; D not resolved. CDR1 is LGHDT and CDR2 is YNNKEL in the germline V gene (reference sequence). V shed 1 base and J shed 5 bases, with 14 bases lying between them. The CDR3 extends over 16 amino acids. The CDR3 coding sequence is TGTGCCAGCAGCCAAGTATTATTATTGGGGACCGGGGAGCTGTTTTTT. Protein product: CASSQVLLLGTGELFF.

This clonotype has a single count. In DNA, the CDR3 is TGTGCCAGCAGCCAAGGGGGACTAGCGGGAGGAACCTCCTACAATGAGCAGTTCTTC. Protein product: CASSQGGLAGGTSYNEQFF. The V call is TRBV3-1, the J call TRBJ2-1; 15 bases map to TRBD2. Germline values: CDR1 LGHDT, CDR2 YNNKEL (reference sequence). The ends lost 1 base at V and 0 bases at J; junction bases unmatched: 4. The CDR3 contains 19 residues.

This clonotype was seen repeatedly, ten times or more. The CDR3 DNA reads TGTGCCAGCAGTGCCTCTGGGGGCACAGATACGCAGTATTTT. Translating it yields CASSASGGTDTQYF. The chain is built from TRBV12-3 or TRBV12-4 and TRBJ2-3; D is ambiguous. There are 14 residues in the CDR3. V lost 5 bases to trimming and J lost 1 base, with 10 bases between them.

This clonotype turned up a few times. The chain couples TRBV7-9 to TRBJ2-1, with 7 bases lining up with TRBD2. The CDR3 contains 17 residues. Germline loops: CDR1 SEHNR, CDR2 FQNEAQ (reference sequence). The trim removed 6 bases at V and 1 base at J, leaving 12 bases unmatched. The CDR3 loop is CASSHPPRGGSYNEQFF. The CDR3 DNA follows: TGTGCCAGCAGTCACCCTCCGCGGGGAGGGTCCTACAATGAGCAGTTCTTC. Full variable domain (missing parts from reference TRBV7-9 and TRBJ2-1): DTGVSQNPRHKITKRGQNVTFRCDPISEHNRLYWYRQTLGQGPEFLTYFQNEAQLEKSRLLSDRFSAERPKGSFSTLEIQRTEQGDSAMYLCASSHPPRGGSYNEQFFGPGTRLTVL.

This clonotype was seen many times. The genes are TRBV3-1 and TRBJ1-1; the D is unclear. The CDR3 runs 12 residues. Trimming stripped 2 bases from V and 6 bases from J, with 7 bases between. Per the germline V gene, CDR1 is LGHDT and CDR2 is YNNKEL (reference sequence). In DNA form, the CDR3 reads TGTGCCAGCAGCCAAACAAGGGCTGAAGCTTTCTTT. It yields the protein CASSQTRAEAFF.

The V call is TRBV10-3, the J call TRBJ2-3; 10 nucleotides align to TRBD2. Germline V gene lookup returns CDR1 ENHRY and CDR2 SYGVKD. V was clipped by 10 bases and J by 2 bases; unmatched bases: 12. CDR3 length equals 16 residues. In DNA, the CDR3 is TGTGCCAGCTCTTTCGGGACTAGCGAGTTCACAGATACGCAGTATTTT. Translation gives CASSFGTSEFTDTQYF.

The rearrangement uses TRBV9 and TRBJ2-1; D may be TRBD2 (5 bases). From germline, CDR1 is SGDLS and CDR2 YYNGEE. Between the trimmed V and J ends, which lost 7 bases and 4 bases, there was a span of 15 bases. The CDR3 covers 14 residues. The CDR3 nucleotides read TGTGCCAGCTCCCCCGGGGAGTATTACAATGAGCAGTTCTTC. Translating it yields CASSPGEYYNEQFF. Using reference TRBV9 and TRBJ2-1 for the parts outside the CDR3, the full variable domain is DSGVTQTPKHLITATGQRVTLRCSPRSGDLSVYWYQQSLDQGLQFLIQYYNGEERAKGNILERFSAQQFPDLHSELNLSSLELGDSALYFCASSPGEYYNEQFFGPGTRLTVL.

The genes are TRBV7-8 and TRBJ2-3; 8 nucleotides match TRBD1. The CDR3 has 16 amino acids. Germline CDR1 SGHVS, CDR2 FQNEAQ. V gave up 5 bases and J gave up 5 bases; unmatched junction bases: 12. DNA of the CDR3: TGTGCCAGCAGCCAAAACTCAGGGGGCGCGGAAGATACGCAGTATTTT. Translation: CASSQNSGGAEDTQYF. The variable domain in full, with the rest retrieved from reference TRBV7-8 and TRBJ2-3, is GAGVSQSPRYKVAKRGQDVALRCDPISGHVSLFWYQQALGQGPEFLTYFQNEAQLDKSGLPSDRFFAERPEGSVSTLKIQRTQQEDSAVYLCASSQNSGGAEDTQYFGPGTRLTVL.

The chain links TRBV7-9 to TRBJ2-5; TRBD1 is a possible D gene (6 bases). The germline V and J ends were trimmed by 6 bases and 5 bases, with 25 bases remaining between them. This CDR3 spans 17 amino acids. Germline assignment: CDR1 SEHNR and CDR2 FQNEAQ (reference sequence). CDR3 nucleotides: TGTGCCAGCAGAAAAGACCAGGGGAAGAGGGCAAGGGAGACCCAGTACTTC. It translates to CASRKDQGKRARETQYF.

This clonotype was seen ten or more times. The genes are TRBV2 and TRBJ1-6, with D unclear. CDR3 size: 13 residues. CDR1 and CDR2 from the germline V gene are SNHLY and FYNNEI. Trimming cost V 3 bases and J 10 bases, with 10 bases left between them. CDR3 DNA sequence: TGTGCCAGCAGTGAGGAAAAAGGATCACCCCTCCACTTT. As protein: CASSEEKGSPLHF.

The CDR3 DNA sequence: TGCGCCAGCAGCTTGGCAGGCCTCGTCAGGGTCCACACCGGGGAGCTGTTTTTT. Its translation is CASSLAGLVRVHTGELFF. The V gene is TRBV5-1, the J gene TRBJ2-2; D perhaps matches TRBD1 (5 bases). This CDR3 is 18 amino acids long. Between the trimmed V and J ends, which lost 0 bases and 3 bases, there was a span of 18 bases. The germline V gene has CDR1 SGHRS and CDR2 YFSETQ.

This clonotype was observed a few times. The chain links TRBV28 to TRBJ2-7, with TRBD2 identical over 14 bases. V was pared by 5 bases and J by 3 bases, with 9 bases of the junction left unmatched. The CDR3 runs 17 residues. The germline CDR1 and CDR2 sequences are MDHEN and SYDVKM. The CDR3 nucleotides are TGTGCCAGCAGTCCACGCGAGGGACTAGCGGGAGACTACGAGCAGTACTTC. It codes for CASSPREGLAGDYEQYF.

This clonotype was counted many times. CDR3 nucleotide sequence: TGTGCCAGCAGCCCATTAGGGGGGTACATTCAGTACTTC. It specifies CASSPLGGYIQYF. J is TRBJ2-4 and V is TRBV12-3 or TRBV12-4; D is perhaps TRBD1 or TRBD2 (6 bases each). Trimming removed 6 bases at V and 8 bases at J, with 14 bases between. This CDR3 has 13 residues.

This chain uses TRBV24-1 with TRBJ2-3; D is possibly TRBD1 (6 bases). This CDR3 is built from 15 residues. V dropped 3 bases and J dropped 7 bases, with 16 bases sitting between them. Germline loops: CDR1 KGHDR, CDR2 SFDVKD. CDR3 nucleotide sequence: TGTGCCACCAGTGATCTCGGGACAAGCCAGAATACGCAGTATTTT. As protein: CATSDLGTSQNTQYF.

The V and J genes are TRBV5-1 and TRBJ1-6, with 10 nucleotides matching TRBD1. J lost 6 bases, V lost 3 bases, and 3 bases had no gene match. This CDR3 is 15 amino acids long. Germline-derived CDR1 and CDR2 are SGHRS and YFSETQ. DNA for the CDR3: TGCGCCAGCAGCTGGGACAGGGGAACTAATTCACCCCTCCACTTT. Translating gives CASSWDRGTNSPLHF.

CDR3 coding DNA: TGTGCCAGCAGTCCCCCAAGACTAGTCCTCGGGGAGCTGTTTTTT. Amino acid sequence: CASSPPRLVLGELFF. V is TRBV6-1 and J is TRBJ2-2, with D perhaps matching TRBD2 (6 bases). This CDR3 has 15 residues. V was cut by 5 bases and J by 7 bases, with 17 bases left in between. The germline V gene encodes CDR1 MNHNS and CDR2 SASEGT.

The rearrangement links TRBV5-1 to TRBJ2-1; weak D call: TRBD1 (6 bases). CDR1 is SGHRS, CDR2 YFSETQ, per germline. CDR3 length: 15 residues. Trimming took 4 bases from V and 4 from J, leaving 15 bases between them. This CDR3 is CASSLRGSEYNEQFF. CDR3 bases: TGCGCCAGCAGCCTCAGGGGTAGTGAGTACAATGAGCAGTTCTTC. Combining the CDR3 with reference TRBV5-1 and TRBJ2-1 gives the whole variable domain KAGVTQTPRYLIKTRGQQVTLSCSPISGHRSVSWYQQTPGQGLQFLFEYFSETQRNKGNFPGRFSGRQFSNSRSEMNVSTLELGDSALYLCASSLRGSEYNEQFFGPGTRLTVL.

The chain employs TRBV20-1 and TRBJ2-1, with D possibly being TRBD2 (6 bases). The germline V gene has CDR1 DFQATT and CDR2 SNEGSKA (reference sequence). The V gene lost 2 bases and the J gene lost 5 bases, with 10 bases spanning the gap. The CDR3 runs 13 residues. The CDR3 sequence is CSARRDLNNEQFF. The DNA for the CDR3 is TGCAGTGCTAGACGGGACTTAAACAATGAGCAGTTCTTC.

This chain joins TRBV2 and TRBJ2-3, with 9 bases lining up with TRBD1. From germline, CDR1 is SNHLY and CDR2 FYNNEI. The V gene end was trimmed by 5 bases and the J gene end by 3 bases; junction bases not matched to a gene: 6. The CDR3 has 15 residues. The CDR3 region is CASSNRDRVTDTQYF. The CDR3 coding sequence is TGTGCCAGCAGTAACCGGGACAGGGTGACAGATACGCAGTATTTT.

In its sample, this clonotype was seen a few times. This rearrangement joins TRBV21-1 to TRBJ2-1; the listed D gene, TRBD2, was not tested against the DNA. TRBV21-1 is tagged as a pseudogene. This CDR3 region has 16 residues. Here the CDR3 DNA reads TGTGCCAGCAGCCGACTGGGACTAGCGATTTACAATGAGCAGTTCTTC. It codes for CASSRLGLAIYNEQFF.